This passage covers 29 T cell receptor beta chains from one sample sequenced in a study of radiotherapy plus CTLA-4 blockade in lung cancer (dated 2018 in TCRdb). The protocol used for the library was the immunoSEQ multiplex PCR assay. In TCRdb, the immuneACCESS table is reduced to in-frame sequences with V and J assigned. These tables do not hold every clone; where another copy was compared, an unresolved V gene accounts for under half, and the others remain unexplained. The sample table shows roughly 48,000 clones, and 60% to 80% are seen once. Roughly 8% of the sample goes to the ten largest clones. Sequenced material: peripheral blood, taken from a patient treated with radiotherapy plus ipilimumab. Receptors originate from a human donor with non-small cell lung cancer who had stable disease on radiotherapy plus ipilimumab.

J is TRBJ2-2 and V is TRBV6-4; possible D gene TRBD2, 5 bases. The CDR3 contains 13 residues. CDR1 and CDR2 (germline): MRHNA, SNTAGT. Trimming removed 3 bases from V and 7 bases from J, with 9 bases in between. This CDR3 is CASSETGFGELFF. The CDR3 DNA sequence: TGTGCCAGCAGTGAAACGGGGTTCGGGGAGCTGTTTTTT.

In DNA, the CDR3 is TGTGCCAGCAGCGTTCAGGGGGTCGCGAACACCGGGGAGCTGTTTTTT. This encodes CASSVQGVANTGELFF. The rearrangement joins TRBV9 to TRBJ2-2; 7 bases match TRBD1. The CDR3 totals 16 residues. Germline-derived CDR1 and CDR2 are SGDLS and YYNGEE. The V gene end was trimmed by 2 bases and the J gene end by 0 bases; junction bases not matched to a gene: 4. Supplemented by reference TRBV9 and TRBJ2-2, the full variable domain reads DSGVTQTPKHLITATGQRVTLRCSPRSGDLSVYWYQQSLDQGLQFLIQYYNGEERAKGNILERFSAQQFPDLHSELNLSSLELGDSALYFCASSVQGVANTGELFFGEGSRLTVL.

This clone was found a few times. The rearrangement links TRBV29-1 to TRBJ2-7, with 9 bases that match TRBD1. The CDR3 is 12 amino acids. V gave up 6 bases and J gave up 6 bases; unmatched junction bases: 6. Germline CDR1 SQVTM, CDR2 ANQGSEA. CDR3 region: CSVQGQGGEQYV. CDR3 nucleotides: TGCAGCGTCCAGGGACAGGGAGGCGAGCAGTACGTC.

The CDR3 DNA follows: TGCGCCAGCAGCCTAGGACAGGGGATGGAGACCCAGTACTTC. This codes for CASSLGQGMETQYF. The chain combines TRBV4-3 with TRBJ2-5, with 9 positions matching TRBD1. The V gene's germline CDR1 is LGHNA and CDR2 YSLEER. CDR3 size: 14 residues. V was clipped by 4 bases and J by 5 bases; unmatched bases: 5.

This chain joins TRBV9 and TRBJ2-1; possible D gene TRBD1, 6 bases. Germline loops: CDR1 SGDLS, CDR2 YYNGEE. This CDR3 has 13 residues. Trimming stripped 0 bases from V and 12 bases from J, with 13 bases between. CDR3 sequence: CASSVVTGSMQFF. The DNA for the CDR3 is TGTGCCAGCAGCGTAGTTACAGGGTCGATGCAGTTCTTC.

V usage is TRBV29-1 and J usage is TRBJ1-2, with D possibly TRBD1 on 6 matching bases. The V gene's germline CDR1 is SQVTM and CDR2 ANQGSEA. Trimming shortened V by 6 bases and J by 7 bases, and 18 bases separated the two germline ends. The CDR3 sequence is 13 residues long. The CDR3 here is CSVSSGVATGYTF. The CDR3 coding sequence is TGCAGCGTATCGTCAGGGGTAGCAACTGGCTACACCTTC.

The rearrangement links TRBV25-1 to TRBJ2-5, with 7 bases fitting TRBD1. The V segment lost 3 bases and the J segment 4 bases; nucleotides outside the gene matches: 8. This CDR3 has 15 amino acids. From germline, CDR1 is MGHDK and CDR2 SYGVNS. The CDR3 DNA follows: TGTGCCAGCAGTGAGGTCACAGGGGCCGGAGAGACCCAGTACTTC. This gives the protein CASSEVTGAGETQYF.

V usage is TRBV7-9 and J usage is TRBJ1-2, with 7 bases lining up with TRBD1. The junction had 9 bases not matched to a gene; V was cut back by 5 bases and J by 3 bases. The CDR3 covers 15 residues. CDR1 and CDR2 from the germline V gene are SEHNR and FQNEAQ (reference sequence). CDR3 sequence reads: CASSPRTGLDYGYTF. The CDR3 region has the DNA TGTGCCAGCAGCCCACGGACAGGATTAGACTATGGCTACACCTTC.

CDR3 sequence reads: CASSQAWASGAYNEQFF. DNA of the CDR3: TGTGCCAGCAGCCAAGCTTGGGCTAGCGGGGCATACAATGAGCAGTTCTTC. The chain carries TRBV4-2 and TRBJ2-1; 9 bases match TRBD2. Germline CDR1 reads LGHNA; CDR2 reads YNFKEQ. The length of the CDR3 is 17 residues. Trimming at V came to 1 base and at J to 4 bases, leaving 8 bases not matched to a gene.

V usage is TRBV7-2 and J usage is TRBJ1-5; no firm D call. V was cut by 4 bases and J by 6 bases, with 7 bases left in between. Germline-derived CDR1 and CDR2 are SGHTA and FQGNSA. The CDR3 has 12 amino acids. CDR3 protein: CASSSQRQPQHF. CDR3 in DNA: TGTGCCAGCAGCTCCCAGCGTCAGCCCCAGCATTTT.

This clone appeared a few times. V usage is TRBV6-5 and J usage is TRBJ1-4; TRBD1 is a possible D gene (6 bases). Trimming took off 2 bases at V and 6 bases at J, with 10 bases between the two ends. CDR1 and CDR2 (germline): MNHEY, SVGAGI. This CDR3 has 14 residues. This CDR3 is CASSYRGVDEKLFF. The CDR3 nucleotides read TGTGCCAGCAGTTACAGGGGGGTGGATGAAAAACTGTTTTTT.

The chain links TRBV7-8 to TRBJ1-2; possibly TRBD1 for D (5 bases). V was pared by 4 bases and J by 3 bases, with 15 bases between. This CDR3 is 15 amino acids long. Germline V lookup: CDR1 SGHVS, CDR2 FQNEAQ. CDR3 protein: CASSSGPYSHYGYTF. Written as DNA, the CDR3 is TGTGCCAGCAGCTCAGGGCCTTACAGCCACTATGGCTACACCTTC.

V is TRBV28 and J is TRBJ2-7; the D gene could be TRBD1 or TRBD2 (5 bases each). Germline assignment: CDR1 MDHEN and CDR2 SYDVKM. The CDR3 sequence is 16 residues long. V dropped 7 bases and J dropped 2 bases, with 21 bases sitting between them. This chain's CDR3 is CASTPGTVLGTYEQYV. Here the CDR3 DNA reads TGTGCCAGCACCCCCGGGACGGTTTTAGGAACCTACGAGCAGTACGTC.

This chain uses TRBV30 with TRBJ2-3, with D perhaps TRBD2 (5 bases). This CDR3 is built from 12 residues. Trimming removed 1 base at V and 6 bases at J, with 8 bases between. The germline gives CDR1 GTSNPN, CDR2 SVGIG (reference sequence). The chain's CDR3 is CAWSGGLDTQYF. CDR3 nucleotides: TGTGCCTGGAGTGGAGGGTTGGATACGCAGTATTTT.

In nucleotides, the CDR3 is TGTGCCAGCACCCCGAGGAACAGGAATGGCTACACCTTC. This encodes CASTPRNRNGYTF. The J gene is TRBJ1-2, the V gene TRBV28; TRBD1 is a possible D gene (5 bases). V shed 7 bases and J shed 6 bases, with 15 bases lying between them. Germline V gene sequence: CDR1 MDHEN, CDR2 SYDVKM. The CDR3 extends over 13 amino acids.

The chain uses TRBV7-2 and TRBJ2-7, with D perhaps being TRBD1 or TRBD2 (5 bases each). Trimming cost V 4 bases and J 3 bases, with 10 bases left between them. Germline V gene data show CDR1 as SGHTA and CDR2 as FQGNSA. This CDR3 has 13 residues. The CDR3 is CASSWGRGYEQYF. The DNA for the CDR3 is TGTGCCAGCAGCTGGGGCCGGGGCTACGAGCAGTACTTC.

The rearrangement uses TRBV2 and TRBJ2-7; D is possibly TRBD2 (5 bases). Germline assignment: CDR1 SNHLY and CDR2 FYNNEI. The CDR3 spans 15 residues. The V gene lost 6 bases and the J gene lost 0 bases, with 15 bases spanning the gap. CDR3 in amino acids: CASRQLPAASYEQYF. The DNA of the CDR3 is TGTGCCAGCAGACAACTCCCAGCGGCCTCCTACGAGCAGTACTTC.

This clone turned up a few times. The chain has TRBV5-1 and TRBJ2-1, with D perhaps given as TRBD1 or TRBD2 (5 bases each). The CDR3 runs to 14 residues. V dropped 4 bases and J dropped 6 bases, with 14 bases sitting between them. Germline V gene sequence: CDR1 SGHRS, CDR2 YFSETQ. The CDR3 is CASSLTGTSNEQFF. DNA for the CDR3: TGCGCCAGCAGCCTAACCGGGACCTCCAATGAGCAGTTCTTC.

This clone turned up a few times. The gene calls are TRBV5-8 and TRBJ1-4, with TRBD1 as a possible D gene (6 bases). Trimming cost V 4 bases and J 0 bases, with 10 bases left between them. This CDR3 comprises 15 residues. CDR1 is SGHTS, CDR2 YDEGEE, per germline. The CDR3 DNA reads as TGTGCCAGCAGCGCCGCAGGGGCAACTAATGAAAAACTGTTTTTT. The encoded protein is CASSAAGATNEKLFF.

The table lists this clone with a few counts. The V and J genes are TRBV28 and TRBJ1-6; 8 bases align to TRBD1. J was trimmed by 7 bases and V by 6 bases; bases with no gene match: 5. Germline CDR1 and CDR2: MDHEN and SYDVKM. CDR3 size: 14 residues. CDR3 bases: TGTGCCAGCAGATGGACAGGGCGGAATTCACCCCTCCACTTT. As protein: CASRWTGRNSPLHF.

This clone was seen a single time. The chain joins TRBV7-8 to TRBJ1-2, with D perhaps matching TRBD1 (5 bases). The CDR3 runs 15 residues. CDR1 and CDR2 from the germline V gene are SGHVS and FQNEAQ. V lost 1 base, J lost 4 bases, and 13 bases lay in between. The DNA for the CDR3 is TGTGCCAGCAGCTTAGATCAGGGAGGGACCTATGGCTACACCTTC. Amino acid sequence: CASSLDQGGTYGYTF.

This CDR3 reads CASGAGGRADTQYF. The CDR3 DNA reads TGCGCCAGCGGCGCGGGGGGGCGGGCAGATACGCAGTATTTT. J is TRBJ2-3 and V is TRBV4-3; 9 nucleotides match TRBD2. Germline lookup yields CDR1 LGHNA and CDR2 YSLEER. Unmatched junction bases numbered 7, after V lost 8 bases and J lost 4 bases. The CDR3 totals 14 residues.

The rearrangement uses TRBV6-5 and TRBJ1-4; D uncertain. The CDR3 loop spans 15 amino acids. The germline V and J ends were trimmed by 2 bases and 0 bases, with 7 bases remaining between them. CDR1 MNHEY and CDR2 SVGAGI come from the germline V gene. The CDR3 DNA follows: TGTGCCAGCAGTTACGGAGACCCAACTAATGAAAAACTGTTTTTT. As protein: CASSYGDPTNEKLFF.

This clone appeared once. The chain links TRBV10-3 to TRBJ2-1, with D uncertain. In germline, CDR1 is ENHRY, CDR2 SYGVKD. V was pared by 0 bases and J by 7 bases, with 10 bases between. The length of the CDR3 is 14 residues. CDR3 sequence reads: CAISESGPPNEQFF. The CDR3 nucleotides read TGTGCCATCAGTGAGTCGGGCCCTCCGAATGAGCAGTTCTTC.

This chain connects TRBV27 to TRBJ2-4; the match to TRBD2 covers 12 bases. V shed 3 bases and J 3 bases; nucleotides not matched to a gene: 12. Germline CDR1 and CDR2: MNHEY and SMNVEV (reference sequence). CDR3 length: 19 residues. The CDR3, as DNA: TGTGCCAGCAGTTTCGATGGACTAGCGGGGACCGGGGGCAAAAACATTCAGTACTTC. Translation gives CASSFDGLAGTGGKNIQYF.

The chain's CDR3 is CASSLQELNTEAFF. CDR3 DNA: TGTGCCAGCAGCCTCCAGGAATTGAACACTGAAGCTTTCTTT. The V call is TRBV7-8, the J call TRBJ1-1, with D unclear. CDR3 length: 14 amino acids. CDR1 SGHVS and CDR2 FQNEAQ come from the germline V gene. Deletions cut 5 bases from V and 0 bases from J, with 10 bases between.

This clone was detected only a few times. The rearrangement joins TRBV5-4 to TRBJ1-2, with D perhaps matching TRBD1 (5 bases). CDR3 length: 13 amino acids. Trimming cost V 3 bases and J 4 bases, with 10 bases left between them. CDR1 and CDR2 (germline): SGHNT, YYREEE (reference sequence). The CDR3 spells CASSWGTAYGYTF. The CDR3 DNA reads TGTGCCAGCAGCTGGGGGACTGCCTATGGCTACACCTTC.

The V and J genes are TRBV6-6 and TRBJ1-2; 8 bases are shared with TRBD1. Looked up from germline, CDR1 is MNHNY and CDR2 is SVGAGI (reference sequence). The length of the CDR3 is 16 residues. After removal of 4 bases from V and 4 bases from J, the junction contained 11 bases not matched to a gene. The CDR3 nucleotides are TGTGCCAGCAGTTCAACGCTCCAAACAGGGGGCTATGGCTACACCTTC. Its translation is CASSSTLQTGGYGYTF.

This clone was seen just once. The chain joins TRBV7-2 to TRBJ2-4; D is perhaps TRBD2 (5 bases). V lost 3 bases to trimming and J lost 6 bases, with 12 bases between them. CDR1 is SGHTA and CDR2 is FQGNSA in the germline V gene. The CDR3 is 14 residues long. The CDR3 nucleotides read TGTGCCAGCAGCTTCGGGGATTCGGCAAACATTCAGTACTTC. It codes for CASSFGDSANIQYF.